The 13 T cell receptor beta chains listed next were all sequenced from one sample in a study of blood T cell repertoires in COVID-19. Profiling relied on immunoSEQ multiplex PCR, and the TCRdb table lists in-frame clones only, not all of them. This sample has about 200,000 clones; about nine tenths occur once, and the top ten carry less than 7.5%. Material for sequencing was peripheral blood. Receptors were obtained from a man in his fifties or sixties who had recovered from COVID-19.

This rearrangement joins TRBV2 to TRBJ1-1, with TRBD1 as a possible D gene (5 bases). V gave up 7 bases and J gave up 3 bases, with 15 bases separating them. The germline V gene encodes CDR1 SNHLY and CDR2 FYNNEI. CDR3 length: 14 amino acids. CDR3 nucleotides: TGTGCCAGCATTCAGGGTTCCTGGGACACTGAAGCTTTCTTT. Its translation: CASIQGSWDTEAFF.

The table lists this clone with a few counts. The V call is TRBV18, the J call TRBJ2-2; D is possibly TRBD2 (6 bases). CDR3 length: 14 residues. CDR1 is KGHSH and CDR2 is LQKENI in the germline V gene. The V end lost 3 bases, the J end lost 2 bases, and 7 bases lay between the germline ends. The CDR3 coding sequence is TGTGCCAGCTCACCGGGACTTAACACCGGGGAGCTGTTTTTT. It codes for CASSPGLNTGELFF.

The chain is built from TRBV25-1 and TRBJ1-2, with TRBD1 identical over 9 bases. V was clipped by 6 bases and J by 7 bases; unmatched bases: 9. CDR1 and CDR2 (germline): MGHDK, SYGVNS. The CDR3 runs to 14 residues. CDR3 DNA sequence: TGTGCCAGCAGGGGGACAGGGAATTTTGGTGGCTACACCTTC. Its translation: CASRGTGNFGGYTF.

V and J are TRBV5-6 and TRBJ2-1, with unresolved D. Trimming pared 1 base from V and 0 bases from J, leaving 8 bases between. Germline V gene sequence: CDR1 SGHDT, CDR2 YYEEEE. CDR3 length equals 15 residues. In DNA, the CDR3 is TGTGCCAGCAGCTTGTCCTCCCTCTCCTACAATGAGCAGTTCTTC. Translated: CASSLSSLSYNEQFF.

The V call is TRBV2, the J call TRBJ1-5; no clear D gene. From germline, CDR1 is SNHLY and CDR2 FYNNEI. The CDR3 is made up of 13 amino acids. Between the trimmed V and J ends, which lost 5 bases and 6 bases, there was a span of 11 bases. CDR3 residues: CASSREFAQPQHF. CDR3 coding DNA: TGTGCCAGCAGTCGGGAGTTTGCTCAGCCCCAGCATTTT. Looking up the rest from reference TRBV2 and TRBJ1-5 gives the full variable domain: EPEVTQTPSHQVTQMGQEVILRCVPISNHLYFYWYRQILGQKVEFLVSFYNNEISEKSEIFDDQFSVERPDGSNFTLKIRSTKLEDSAMYFCASSREFAQPQHFGDGTRLSIL.

The sample holds one count of this clone. The rearrangement links TRBV7-2 to TRBJ1-6; D is unclear. CDR1 and CDR2 from the germline V gene are SGHTA and FQGNSA. V shed 6 bases and J shed 5 bases, with 14 bases lying between them. This CDR3 has 15 residues. The DNA for the CDR3 is TGTGCCAGCAGACAAACTAACCCGAATAATTCACCCCTCCACTTT. It is translated as CASRQTNPNNSPLHF.

The chain has TRBV5-6 and TRBJ1-6, with 9 bases lining up with TRBD1. Germline trimming cut 4 bases from V and 7 bases from J; bases unmatched to any gene: 12. The CDR3 is made up of 17 amino acids. From germline, CDR1 is SGHDT and CDR2 YYEEEE. CDR3 in DNA: TGTGCCAGCAGCGCAAGGGGACAGGGTACCAGGAATTCACCCCTCCACTTT. It translates to CASSARGQGTRNSPLHF.

The V call is TRBV27, the J call TRBJ1-5; 8 bases line up with TRBD1. There are 14 residues in the CDR3. Germline CDR1 reads MNHEY; CDR2 reads SMNVEV (reference sequence). With V trimmed by 7 bases and J by 6 bases, 8 bases remained unmatched. The CDR3 DNA follows: TGTGCCAGCAATCCTTCAGGGGGCGGTCAGCCCCAGCATTTT. Translation gives CASNPSGGGQPQHF.

This chain links TRBV24-1 with TRBJ1-1, with 7 bases that match TRBD1. There are 14 residues in the CDR3. J was trimmed by 4 bases and V by 5 bases; bases with no gene match: 6. Germline CDR1 and CDR2: KGHDR and SFDVKD. CDR3 coding DNA: TGTGCCACCAGTGCTGAGGGGGCTCTCACTGAAGCTTTCTTT. Protein product: CATSAEGALTEAFF.

This clone appeared a single time. CDR3 in DNA: TGCGCCAGCAGCCAAGCGGCTAGCGGGAGTGCAACAGATACGCAGTATTTT. Its protein is CASSQAASGSATDTQYF. V is TRBV4-1 and J is TRBJ2-3; 10 bases match TRBD2. After removal of 1 base from V and 3 bases from J, the junction contained 7 bases not matched to a gene. The germline V gene has CDR1 MGHRA and CDR2 YSYEKL. The CDR3 totals 17 residues.

The J gene is TRBJ2-1, the V gene TRBV9; TRBD2 matches at 12 bases. The CDR3 length is 20 residues. Germline trimming cut 0 bases from V and 0 bases from J; bases unmatched to any gene: 10. CDR1 is SGDLS and CDR2 is YYNGEE in the germline V gene. CDR3 bases: TGTGCCAGCAGCGTAGGGCGCGGACTAGCGGGACTCAGCTCCTACAATGAGCAGTTCTTC. This codes for CASSVGRGLAGLSSYNEQFF.

The V and J genes are TRBV9 and TRBJ1-2; 8 positions match TRBD1. With 3 bases clipped from V and 5 bases from J, the junction kept 6 bases outside the gene matches. Germline CDR1 is SGDLS and CDR2 is YYNGEE. CDR3 length: 14 residues. CDR3 loop: CASSAGQGIYGYTF. The CDR3 region has the DNA TGTGCCAGCAGCGCAGGACAGGGAATATATGGCTACACCTTC.

In this sample, this clone turned up a few times. The chain is built from TRBV11-3 and TRBJ2-1; weak D call: TRBD2 (7 bases). Deletions cut 3 bases from V and 5 bases from J, with 20 bases between. This CDR3 comprises 17 residues. Germline assignment: CDR1 SGHNT and CDR2 YENEEA. CDR3 protein: CASSFGYFGGAHNEQFF. Written as DNA, the CDR3 is TGTGCCAGCAGCTTTGGCTACTTTGGGGGGGCCCACAATGAGCAGTTCTTC.